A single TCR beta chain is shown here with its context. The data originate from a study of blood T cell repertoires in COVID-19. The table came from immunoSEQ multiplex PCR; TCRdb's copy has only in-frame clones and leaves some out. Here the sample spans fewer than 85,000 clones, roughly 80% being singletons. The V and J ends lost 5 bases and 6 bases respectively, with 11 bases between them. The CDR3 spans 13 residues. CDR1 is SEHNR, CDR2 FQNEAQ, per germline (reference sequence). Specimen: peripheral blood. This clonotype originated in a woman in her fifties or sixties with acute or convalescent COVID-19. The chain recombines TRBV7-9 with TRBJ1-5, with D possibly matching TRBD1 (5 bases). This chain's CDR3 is CASSRDQGQPQHF. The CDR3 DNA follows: TGTGCCAGCAGCCGAGATCAGGGTCAGCCCCAGCATTTT. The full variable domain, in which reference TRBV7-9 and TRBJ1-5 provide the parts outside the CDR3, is DTGVSQNPRHKITKRGQNVTFRCDPISEHNRLYWYRQTLGQGPEFLTYFQNEAQLEKSRLLSDRFSAERPKGSFSTLEIQRTEQGDSAMYLCASSRDQGQPQHFGDGTRLSIL.